This T cell receptor (beta chain) was identified during a study of shared clonotypes between healthy human individuals. The study, taken as a whole, reports: It was anticipated that sequencing depth would influence how many clonotypes donors shared.

CD8 cells classed as naive were CD45RO-negative and positively selected for CCR7, excluding terminally differentiated effector memory CD45RA+ cells. The V gene lost 2 bases and the J gene lost 7 bases, with 14 bases spanning the gap. Germline V gene sequence: CDR1 MDHEN, CDR2 SYDVKM. The CDR3 runs 14 residues. Method: immunoSEQ multiplex PCR; TCRdb's copy keeps in-frame clones and lacks some. The sample holds hundreds of thousands of clones, approximately 95% seen once. As regards this clone: The antigen is undetermined.

This chain joins TRBV28 and TRBJ2-5, with D tentatively TRBD1 or TRBD2 (5 bases each). Sequenced sample: naive CD8+ T cells sorted from blood. The sequence was collected from a woman aged 25 to 45 in good health. The CDR3 sequence is CASSLLGAEVTQYF. For the CDR3, the DNA is TGTGCCAGCAGTTTACTAGGGGCGGAGGTGACCCAGTACTTC. The entire variable domain, with the rest obtained from reference TRBV28 and TRBJ2-5, is as follows: DVKVTQSSRYLVKRTGEKVFLECVQDMDHENMFWYRQDPGLGLRLIYFSYDVKMKEKGDIPEGYSVSREKKERFSLILESASTNQTSMYLCASSLLGAEVTQYFGPGTRLLVL.